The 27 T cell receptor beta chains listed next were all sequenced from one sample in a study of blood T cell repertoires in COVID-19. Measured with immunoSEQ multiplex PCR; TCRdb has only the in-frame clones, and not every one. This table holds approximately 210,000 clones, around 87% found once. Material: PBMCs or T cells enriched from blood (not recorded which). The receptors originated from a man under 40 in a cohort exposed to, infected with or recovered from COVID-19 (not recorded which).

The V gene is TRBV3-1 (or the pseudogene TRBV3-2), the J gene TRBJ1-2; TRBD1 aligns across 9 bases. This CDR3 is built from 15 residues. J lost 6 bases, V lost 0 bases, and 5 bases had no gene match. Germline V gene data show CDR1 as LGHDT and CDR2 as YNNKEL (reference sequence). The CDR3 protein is CASSQDAGTGNGYTF. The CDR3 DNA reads TGTGCCAGCAGCCAAGATGCCGGGACAGGGAATGGCTACACCTTC.

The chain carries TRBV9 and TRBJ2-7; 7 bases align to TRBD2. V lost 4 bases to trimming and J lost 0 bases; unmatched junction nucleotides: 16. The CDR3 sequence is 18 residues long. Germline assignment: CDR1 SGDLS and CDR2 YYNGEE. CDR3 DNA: TGTGCCAGCAGCCCAACGACTAGCTTCATCCCCTTCTCCTACGAGCAGTACTTC. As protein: CASSPTTSFIPFSYEQYF.

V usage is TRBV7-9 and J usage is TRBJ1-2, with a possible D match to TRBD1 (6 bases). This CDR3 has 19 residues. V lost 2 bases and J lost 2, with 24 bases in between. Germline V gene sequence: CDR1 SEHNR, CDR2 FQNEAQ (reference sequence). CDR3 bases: TGTGCCAGCAGCTTACCGGGGGGCTCCAACCTCGAAAAAAACTATGGCTACACCTTC. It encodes CASSLPGGSNLEKNYGYTF.

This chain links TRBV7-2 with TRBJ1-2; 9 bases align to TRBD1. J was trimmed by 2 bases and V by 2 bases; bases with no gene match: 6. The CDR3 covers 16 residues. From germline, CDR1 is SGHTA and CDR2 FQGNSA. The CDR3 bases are TGTGCCAGCAGCTTACAGGGCGACAGGGGGAACTATGGCTACACCTTC. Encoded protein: CASSLQGDRGNYGYTF.

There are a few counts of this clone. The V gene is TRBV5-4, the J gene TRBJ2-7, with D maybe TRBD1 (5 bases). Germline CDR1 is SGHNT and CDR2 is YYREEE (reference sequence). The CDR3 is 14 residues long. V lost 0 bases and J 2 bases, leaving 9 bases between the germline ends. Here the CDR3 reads CASSLDRRPYEQYF. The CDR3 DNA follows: TGTGCCAGCAGCTTGGACAGGCGGCCCTACGAGCAGTACTTC.

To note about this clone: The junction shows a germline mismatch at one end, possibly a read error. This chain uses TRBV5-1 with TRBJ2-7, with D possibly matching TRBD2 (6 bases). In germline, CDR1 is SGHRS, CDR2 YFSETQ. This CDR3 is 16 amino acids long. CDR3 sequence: CASRLEFAGQALEQYF. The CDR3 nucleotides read TGCGCCAGCAGGTTGGAATTTGCGGGGCAGGCCCTCGAGCAGTACTTC.

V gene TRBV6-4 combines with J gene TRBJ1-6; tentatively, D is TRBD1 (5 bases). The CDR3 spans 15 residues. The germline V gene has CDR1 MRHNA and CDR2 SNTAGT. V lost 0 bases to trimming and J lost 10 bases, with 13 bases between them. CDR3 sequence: CASSDSNRGRSPLHF. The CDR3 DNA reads TGTGCCAGCAGTGACTCGAATCGGGGGAGGTCACCCCTCCACTTT.

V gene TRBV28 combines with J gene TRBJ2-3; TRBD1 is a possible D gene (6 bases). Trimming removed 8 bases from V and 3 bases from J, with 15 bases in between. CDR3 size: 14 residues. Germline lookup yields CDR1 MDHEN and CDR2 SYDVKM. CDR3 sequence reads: CASHQQGGTDTQYF. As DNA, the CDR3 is TGTGCCAGCCACCAACAGGGTGGTACAGATACGCAGTATTTT.

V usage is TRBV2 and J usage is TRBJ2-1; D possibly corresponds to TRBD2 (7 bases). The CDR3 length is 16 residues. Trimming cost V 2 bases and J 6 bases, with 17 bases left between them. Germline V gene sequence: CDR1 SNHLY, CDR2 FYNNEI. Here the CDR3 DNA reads TGTGCCAGCAGTGAAACCCGGGGGGCCGTAATCAATGAGCAGTTCTTC. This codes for CASSETRGAVINEQFF.

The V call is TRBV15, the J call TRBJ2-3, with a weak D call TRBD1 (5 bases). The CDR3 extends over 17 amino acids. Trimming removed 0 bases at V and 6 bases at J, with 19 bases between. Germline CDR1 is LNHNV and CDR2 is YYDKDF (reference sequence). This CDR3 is CATSRDHSWWKGDTQYF. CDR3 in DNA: TGTGCCACCAGCAGAGATCATTCTTGGTGGAAGGGGGATACGCAGTATTTT.

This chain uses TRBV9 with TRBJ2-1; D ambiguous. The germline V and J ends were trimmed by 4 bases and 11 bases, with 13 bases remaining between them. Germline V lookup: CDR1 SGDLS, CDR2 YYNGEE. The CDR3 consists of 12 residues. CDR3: CASSPGWNQQFF. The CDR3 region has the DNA TGTGCCAGCAGCCCCGGGTGGAACCAGCAGTTCTTC.

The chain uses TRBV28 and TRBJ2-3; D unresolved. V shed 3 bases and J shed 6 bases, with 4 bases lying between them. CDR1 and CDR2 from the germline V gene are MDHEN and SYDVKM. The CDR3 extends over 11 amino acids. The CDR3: CASSFRDTQYF. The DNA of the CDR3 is TGTGCCAGCAGTTTCCGGGATACGCAGTATTTT.

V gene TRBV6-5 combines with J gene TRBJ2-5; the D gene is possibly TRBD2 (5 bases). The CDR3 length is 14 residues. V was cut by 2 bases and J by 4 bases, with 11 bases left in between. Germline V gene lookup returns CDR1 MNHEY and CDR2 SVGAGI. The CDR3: CASSYGGSAETQYF. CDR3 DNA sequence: TGTGCCAGCAGTTACGGTGGTAGCGCAGAGACCCAGTACTTC.

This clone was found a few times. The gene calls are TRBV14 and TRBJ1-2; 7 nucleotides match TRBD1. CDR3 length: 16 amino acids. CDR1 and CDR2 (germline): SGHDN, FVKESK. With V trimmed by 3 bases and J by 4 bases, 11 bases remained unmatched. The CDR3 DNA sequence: TGTGCCAGCAGCCACGGCGCCCGGGACAGCCTCTATGGCTACACCTTC. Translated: CASSHGARDSLYGYTF.

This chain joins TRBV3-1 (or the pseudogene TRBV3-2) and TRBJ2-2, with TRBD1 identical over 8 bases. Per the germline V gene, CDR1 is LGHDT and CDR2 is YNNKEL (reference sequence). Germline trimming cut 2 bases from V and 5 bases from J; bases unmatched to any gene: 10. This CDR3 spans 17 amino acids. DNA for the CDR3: TGTGCCAGCAGCCAAACCCGGACAGGGTTTCTTACCGGGGAGCTGTTTTTT. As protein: CASSQTRTGFLTGELFF.

CDR3 DNA: TGTGCCAGCATCGGACGCGGACTACGTTTAGGCGAGCAGTACTTC. Its translation is CASIGRGLRLGEQYF. The V and J genes are TRBV2 and TRBJ2-7; a weak D match, TRBD2 (6 bases). Germline CDR1 SNHLY, CDR2 FYNNEI. The CDR3 is 15 amino acids. The V and J ends lost 7 bases and 6 bases respectively, with 22 bases between them.

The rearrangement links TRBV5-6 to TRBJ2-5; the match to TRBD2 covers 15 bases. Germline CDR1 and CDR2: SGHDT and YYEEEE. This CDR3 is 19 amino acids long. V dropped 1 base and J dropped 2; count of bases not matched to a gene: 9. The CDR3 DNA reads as TGTGCCAGCAGCTTGCTCGGCACCGGACTAGCGGGAGGGCAAGAGACCCAGTACTTC. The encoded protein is CASSLLGTGLAGGQETQYF.

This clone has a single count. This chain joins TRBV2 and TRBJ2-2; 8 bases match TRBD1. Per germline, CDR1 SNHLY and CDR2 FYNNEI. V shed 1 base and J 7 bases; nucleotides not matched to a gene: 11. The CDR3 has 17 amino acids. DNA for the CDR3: TGTGCCAGCAGTGAAGAGGCAGGGGGCTGGGAGAACGGGGAGCTGTTTTTT. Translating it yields CASSEEAGGWENGELFF.

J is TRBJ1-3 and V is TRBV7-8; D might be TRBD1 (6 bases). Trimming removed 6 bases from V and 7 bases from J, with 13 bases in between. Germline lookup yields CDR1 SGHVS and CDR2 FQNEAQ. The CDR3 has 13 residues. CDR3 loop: CASSGQPRNTIYF. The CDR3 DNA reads TGTGCCAGCAGTGGACAGCCAAGGAACACCATATATTTT.

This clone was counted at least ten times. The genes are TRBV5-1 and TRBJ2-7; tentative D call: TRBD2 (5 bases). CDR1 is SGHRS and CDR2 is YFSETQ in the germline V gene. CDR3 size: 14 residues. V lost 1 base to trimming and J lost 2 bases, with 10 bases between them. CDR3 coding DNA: TGCGCCAGCAGCTTGACTGGGAGTGCCTACGAGCAGTACTTC. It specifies CASSLTGSAYEQYF.

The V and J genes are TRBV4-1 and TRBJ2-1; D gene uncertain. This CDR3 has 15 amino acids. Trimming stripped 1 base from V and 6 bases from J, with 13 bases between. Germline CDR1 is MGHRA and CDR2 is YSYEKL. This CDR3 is CASSQVTKIGNEQFF. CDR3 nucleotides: TGCGCCAGCAGCCAAGTCACTAAAATTGGCAATGAGCAGTTCTTC.

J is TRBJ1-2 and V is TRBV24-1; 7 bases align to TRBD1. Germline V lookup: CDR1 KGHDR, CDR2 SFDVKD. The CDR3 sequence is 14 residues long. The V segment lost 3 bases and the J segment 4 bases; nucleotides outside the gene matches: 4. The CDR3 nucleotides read TGTGCCACCAGTGATGAGGGACAGTCCTATGGCTACACCTTC. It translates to CATSDEGQSYGYTF.

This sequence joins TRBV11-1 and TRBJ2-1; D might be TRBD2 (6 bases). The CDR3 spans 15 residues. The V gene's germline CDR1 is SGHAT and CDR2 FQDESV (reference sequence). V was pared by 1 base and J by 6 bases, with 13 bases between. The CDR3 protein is CASSLVQTSTNEQFF. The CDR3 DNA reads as TGTGCCAGCAGCTTAGTCCAAACTAGCACCAATGAGCAGTTCTTC.

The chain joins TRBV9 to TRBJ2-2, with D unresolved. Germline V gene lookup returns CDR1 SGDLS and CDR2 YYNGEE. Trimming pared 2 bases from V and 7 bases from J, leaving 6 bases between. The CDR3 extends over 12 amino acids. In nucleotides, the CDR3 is TGTGCCAGCAGCGTCATCAACGGGGAGCTGTTTTTT. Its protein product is CASSVINGELFF.

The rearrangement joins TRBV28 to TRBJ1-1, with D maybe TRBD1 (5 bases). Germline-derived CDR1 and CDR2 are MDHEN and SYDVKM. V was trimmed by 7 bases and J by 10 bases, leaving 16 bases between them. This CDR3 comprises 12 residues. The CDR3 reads CASNPGRGRAFF. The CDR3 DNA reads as TGTGCCAGCAACCCGGGCCGGGGGAGAGCTTTCTTT.

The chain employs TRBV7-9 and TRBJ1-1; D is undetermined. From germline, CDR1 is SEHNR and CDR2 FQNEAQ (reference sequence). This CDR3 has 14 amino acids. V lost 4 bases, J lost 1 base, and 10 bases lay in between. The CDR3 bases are TGTGCCAGCAGCTCCGAACAAACGAACACTGAAGCTTTCTTT. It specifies CASSSEQTNTEAFF.

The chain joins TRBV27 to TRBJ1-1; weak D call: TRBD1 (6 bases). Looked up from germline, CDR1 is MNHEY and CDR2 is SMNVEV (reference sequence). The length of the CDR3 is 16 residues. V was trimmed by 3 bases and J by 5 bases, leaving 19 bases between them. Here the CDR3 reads CASSLGHRERWTEAFF. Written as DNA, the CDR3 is TGTGCCAGCAGTTTGGGGCACAGGGAAAGGTGGACTGAAGCTTTCTTT.